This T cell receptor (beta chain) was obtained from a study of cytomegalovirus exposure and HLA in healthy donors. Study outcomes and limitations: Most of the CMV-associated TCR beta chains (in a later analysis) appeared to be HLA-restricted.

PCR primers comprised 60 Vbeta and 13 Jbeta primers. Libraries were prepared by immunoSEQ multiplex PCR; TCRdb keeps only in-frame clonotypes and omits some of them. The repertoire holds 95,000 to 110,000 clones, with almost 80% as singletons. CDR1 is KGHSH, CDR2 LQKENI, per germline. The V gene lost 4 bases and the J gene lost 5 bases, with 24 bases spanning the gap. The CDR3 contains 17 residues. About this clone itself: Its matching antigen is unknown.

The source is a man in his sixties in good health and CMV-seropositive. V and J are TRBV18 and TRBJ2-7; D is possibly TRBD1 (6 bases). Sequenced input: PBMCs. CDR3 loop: CASSRSFGRGAVNEQYF. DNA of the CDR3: TGTGCCAGCTCACGATCATTCGGCAGGGGAGCGGTCAACGAGCAGTACTTC.